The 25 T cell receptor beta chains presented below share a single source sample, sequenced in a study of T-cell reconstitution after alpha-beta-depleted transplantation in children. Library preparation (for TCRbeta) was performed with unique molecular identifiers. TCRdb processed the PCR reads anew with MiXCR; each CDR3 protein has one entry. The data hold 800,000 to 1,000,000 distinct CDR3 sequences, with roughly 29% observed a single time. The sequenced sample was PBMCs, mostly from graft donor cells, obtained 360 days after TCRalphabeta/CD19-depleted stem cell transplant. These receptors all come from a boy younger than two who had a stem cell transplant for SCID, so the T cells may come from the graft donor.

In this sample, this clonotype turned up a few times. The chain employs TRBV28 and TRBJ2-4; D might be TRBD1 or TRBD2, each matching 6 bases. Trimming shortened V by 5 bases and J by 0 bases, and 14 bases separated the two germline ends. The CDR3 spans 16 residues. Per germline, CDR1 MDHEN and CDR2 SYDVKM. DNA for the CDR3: TGTGCCAGCAGTGGGGGGCGGGTTTTAGCCAAAAACATTCAGTACTTC. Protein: CASSGGRVLAKNIQYF.

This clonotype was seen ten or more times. In DNA, the CDR3 is TGTGCCAGCAGCTTGGTTGTGTACGAGCAGTACTTC. As protein: CASSLVVYEQYF. V is TRBV5-5 and J is TRBJ2-7, with D unclear. Germline CDR1 reads SGHKS; CDR2 reads YYEKEE (reference sequence). The CDR3 runs 12 residues. V was pared by 0 bases and J by 4 bases, with 5 bases between.

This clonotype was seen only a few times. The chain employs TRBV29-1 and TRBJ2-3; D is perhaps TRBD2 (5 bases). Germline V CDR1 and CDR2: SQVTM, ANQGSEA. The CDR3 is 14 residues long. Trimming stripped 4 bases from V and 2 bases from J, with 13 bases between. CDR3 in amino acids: CSVGGVENTDTQYF. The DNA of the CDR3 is TGCAGCGTTGGGGGAGTGGAGAACACAGATACGCAGTATTTT.

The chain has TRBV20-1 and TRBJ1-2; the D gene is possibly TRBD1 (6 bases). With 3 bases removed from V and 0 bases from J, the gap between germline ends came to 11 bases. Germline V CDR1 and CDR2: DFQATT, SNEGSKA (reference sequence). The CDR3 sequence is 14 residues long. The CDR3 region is CSARNREANYGYTF. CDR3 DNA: TGCAGTGCTAGGAACAGGGAAGCTAACTATGGCTACACCTTC.

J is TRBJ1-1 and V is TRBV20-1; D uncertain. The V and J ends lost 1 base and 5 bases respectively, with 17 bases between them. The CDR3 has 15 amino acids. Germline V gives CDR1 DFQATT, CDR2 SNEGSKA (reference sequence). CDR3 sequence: CSARGVGQRLTEAFF. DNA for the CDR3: TGCAGTGCTAGAGGGGTCGGTCAACGTCTAACTGAAGCTTTCTTT.

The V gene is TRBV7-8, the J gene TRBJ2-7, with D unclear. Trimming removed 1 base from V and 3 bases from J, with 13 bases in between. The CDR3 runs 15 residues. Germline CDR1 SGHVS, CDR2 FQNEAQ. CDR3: CASSLEGQVDYEQYF. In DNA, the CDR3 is TGTGCCAGCAGCTTAGAAGGCCAGGTTGACTACGAGCAGTACTTC. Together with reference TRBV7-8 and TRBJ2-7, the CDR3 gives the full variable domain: GAGVSQSPRYKVAKRGQDVALRCDPISGHVSLFWYQQALGQGPEFLTYFQNEAQLDKSGLPSDRFFAERPEGSVSTLKIQRTQQEDSAVYLCASSLEGQVDYEQYFGPGTRLTVT.

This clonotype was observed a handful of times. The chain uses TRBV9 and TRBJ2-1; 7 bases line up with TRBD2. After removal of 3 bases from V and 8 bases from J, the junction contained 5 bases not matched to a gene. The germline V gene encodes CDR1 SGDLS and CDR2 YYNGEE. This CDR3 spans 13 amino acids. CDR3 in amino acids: CASSASGRDEQFF. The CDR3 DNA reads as TGTGCCAGCAGCGCTAGCGGTCGAGATGAGCAGTTCTTC.

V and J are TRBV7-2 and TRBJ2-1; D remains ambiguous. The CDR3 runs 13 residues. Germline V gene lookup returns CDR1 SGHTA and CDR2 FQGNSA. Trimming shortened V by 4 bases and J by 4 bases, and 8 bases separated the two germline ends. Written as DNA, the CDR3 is TGTGCCAGCAGCTCCTCTTTTTACAATGAGCAGTTCTTC. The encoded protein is CASSSSFYNEQFF.

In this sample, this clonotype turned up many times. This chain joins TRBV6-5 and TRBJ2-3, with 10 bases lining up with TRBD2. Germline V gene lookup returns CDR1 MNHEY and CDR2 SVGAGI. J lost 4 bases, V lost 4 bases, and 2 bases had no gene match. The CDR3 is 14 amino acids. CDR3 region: CASSSSGGSDTQYF. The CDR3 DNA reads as TGTGCCAGCAGTTCTAGCGGGGGTTCAGATACGCAGTATTTT.

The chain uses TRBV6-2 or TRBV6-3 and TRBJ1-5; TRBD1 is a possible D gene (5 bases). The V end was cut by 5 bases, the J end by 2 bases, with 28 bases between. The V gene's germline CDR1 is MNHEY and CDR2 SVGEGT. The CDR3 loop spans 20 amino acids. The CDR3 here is CASSLHPRGAGLGGNQPQHF. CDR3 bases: TGTGCCAGCAGTCTACATCCCAGAGGGGCAGGGTTGGGTGGCAATCAGCCCCAGCATTTT.

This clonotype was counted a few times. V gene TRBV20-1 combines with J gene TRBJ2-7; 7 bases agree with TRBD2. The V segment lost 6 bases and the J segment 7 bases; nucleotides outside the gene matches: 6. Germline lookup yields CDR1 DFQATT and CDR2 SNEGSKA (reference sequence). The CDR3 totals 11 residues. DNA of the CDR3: TGCAGTGCCTCGACCGGGAGGGAGCAGTACTTC. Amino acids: CSASTGREQYF.

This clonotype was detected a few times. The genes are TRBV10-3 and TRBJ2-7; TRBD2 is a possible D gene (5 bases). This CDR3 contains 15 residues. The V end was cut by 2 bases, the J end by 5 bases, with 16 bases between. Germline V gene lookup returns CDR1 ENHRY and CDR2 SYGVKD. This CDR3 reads CAISEGITRGHEQYF. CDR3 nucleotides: TGTGCCATCAGTGAGGGCATCACCCGGGGTCACGAGCAGTACTTC.

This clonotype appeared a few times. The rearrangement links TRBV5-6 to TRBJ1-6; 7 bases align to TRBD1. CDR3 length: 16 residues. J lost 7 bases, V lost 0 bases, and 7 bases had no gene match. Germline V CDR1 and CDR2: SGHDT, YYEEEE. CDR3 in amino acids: CASSLALTGLNSPLHF. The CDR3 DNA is TGTGCCAGCAGCTTGGCCCTGACAGGGCTGAATTCACCCCTCCACTTT.

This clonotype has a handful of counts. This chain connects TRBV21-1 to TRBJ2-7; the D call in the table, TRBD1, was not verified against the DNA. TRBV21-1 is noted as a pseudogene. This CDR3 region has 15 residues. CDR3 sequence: CASSKGVRAAYEQYF. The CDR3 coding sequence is TGTGCCAGCAGCAAAGGTGTCAGGGCGGCCTACGAGCAGTACTTC.

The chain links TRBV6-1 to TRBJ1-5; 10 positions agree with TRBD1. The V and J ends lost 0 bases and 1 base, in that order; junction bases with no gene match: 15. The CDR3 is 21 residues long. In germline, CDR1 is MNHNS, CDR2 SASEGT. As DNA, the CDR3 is TGTGCCAGCAGTGAAGCGCCCTCCGGTGGGACAGGGGTCCCAAGCAATCAGCCCCAGCATTTT. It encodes CASSEAPSGGTGVPSNQPQHF.

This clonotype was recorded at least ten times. The CDR3 sequence: CASSLGGQPRVNEQFF. CDR3 coding DNA: TGTGCCAGCAGCTTAGGGGGACAGCCCAGGGTCAATGAGCAGTTCTTC. J is TRBJ2-1 and V is TRBV7-2; 7 bases map to TRBD1. Unmatched junction bases numbered 9, after V lost 1 base and J lost 6 bases. Germline-derived CDR1 and CDR2 are SGHTA and FQGNSA. CDR3 size: 16 residues. Looking up the rest from reference TRBV7-2 and TRBJ2-1 gives the full variable domain: GAGVSQSPSNKVTEKGKDVELRCDPISGHTALYWYRQSLGQGLEFLIYFQGNSAPDKSGLPSDRFSAERTGGSVSTLTIQRTQQEDSAVYLCASSLGGQPRVNEQFFGPGTRLTVL.

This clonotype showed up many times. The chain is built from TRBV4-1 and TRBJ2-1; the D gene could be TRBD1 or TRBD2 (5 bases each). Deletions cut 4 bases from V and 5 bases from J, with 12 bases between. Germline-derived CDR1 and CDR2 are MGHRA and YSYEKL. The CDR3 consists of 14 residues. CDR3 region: CASSPRQGHNEQFF. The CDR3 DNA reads TGCGCCAGCAGCCCGAGGCAGGGACACAATGAGCAGTTCTTC.

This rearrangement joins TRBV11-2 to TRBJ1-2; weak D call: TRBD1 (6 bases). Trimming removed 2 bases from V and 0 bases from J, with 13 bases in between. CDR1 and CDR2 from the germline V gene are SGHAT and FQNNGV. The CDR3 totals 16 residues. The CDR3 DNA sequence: TGTGCCAGCAGCTTACGGGGGGCAGGGTCTAACTATGGCTACACCTTC. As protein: CASSLRGAGSNYGYTF.

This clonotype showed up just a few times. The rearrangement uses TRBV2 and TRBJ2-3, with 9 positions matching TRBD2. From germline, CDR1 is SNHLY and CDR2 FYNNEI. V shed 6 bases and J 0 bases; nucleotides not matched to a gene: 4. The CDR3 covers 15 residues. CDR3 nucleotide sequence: TGTGCCAGCAGACCGACTAGCGGTAGCACAGATACGCAGTATTTT. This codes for CASRPTSGSTDTQYF.

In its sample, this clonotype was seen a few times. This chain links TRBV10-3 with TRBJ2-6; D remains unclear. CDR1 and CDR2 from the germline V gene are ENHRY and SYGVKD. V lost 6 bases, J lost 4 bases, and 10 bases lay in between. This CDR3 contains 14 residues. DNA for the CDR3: TGTGCCATCAGATCACAGCGCGGGGCCAACGTCCTGACTTTC. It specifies CAIRSQRGANVLTF.

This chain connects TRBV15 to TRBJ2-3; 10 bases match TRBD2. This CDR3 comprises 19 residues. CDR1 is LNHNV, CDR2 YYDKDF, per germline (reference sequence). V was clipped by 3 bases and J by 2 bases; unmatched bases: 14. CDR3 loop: CATSRKVWASGGTTDTQYF. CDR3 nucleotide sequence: TGTGCCACCAGCAGGAAGGTGTGGGCTAGCGGGGGAACCACAGATACGCAGTATTTT.

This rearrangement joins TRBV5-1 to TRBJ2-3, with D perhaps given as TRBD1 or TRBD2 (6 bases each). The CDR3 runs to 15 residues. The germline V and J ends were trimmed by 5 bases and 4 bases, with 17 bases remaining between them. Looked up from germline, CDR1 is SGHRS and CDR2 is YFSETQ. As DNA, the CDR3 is TGCGCCAGCAGTTTAACCAACAGGGAGGCAGATACGCAGTATTTT. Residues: CASSLTNREADTQYF.

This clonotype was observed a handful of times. The CDR3 sequence: CSARDLFTGGTDTQYF. CDR3 nucleotide sequence: TGCAGTGCTAGAGATTTATTTACCGGTGGCACAGATACGCAGTATTTT. The V and J genes are TRBV20-1 and TRBJ2-3; D not certain. The CDR3 is 16 residues long. Trimming pared 0 bases from V and 1 base from J, leaving 14 bases between. Germline V gives CDR1 DFQATT, CDR2 SNEGSKA (reference sequence).

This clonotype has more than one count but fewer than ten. The CDR3 reads CASSLGQHNSPLHF. In DNA form, the CDR3 reads TGTGCCAGCAGTTTGGGACAGCATAATTCACCCCTCCACTTT. This sequence joins TRBV12-3 or TRBV12-4 and TRBJ1-6; 7 bases agree with TRBD1. V lost 3 bases to trimming and J lost 5 bases; unmatched junction nucleotides: 1. This CDR3 is built from 14 residues.

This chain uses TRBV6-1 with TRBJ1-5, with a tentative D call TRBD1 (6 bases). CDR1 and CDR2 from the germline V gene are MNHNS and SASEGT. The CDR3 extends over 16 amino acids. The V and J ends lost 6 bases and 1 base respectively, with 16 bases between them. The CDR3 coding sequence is TGTGCCAGCAGCGGTTCGGGGGCTGGGAGCAATCAGCCCCAGCATTTT. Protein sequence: CASSGSGAGSNQPQHF.